This TCR beta chain stems from a study of OX40 agonist ivuxolimab in advanced cancers. Study summary: Partial responses were recorded for three patients, including one with hepatocellular carcinoma and two with cutaneous melanoma.

Produced via immunoSEQ multiplex PCR; TCRdb's table is partial and in-frame only. The sample has approximately 27,000 clones; 79% are singletons. CDR1 and CDR2 (germline): SQVTM, ANQGSEA. The CDR3 consists of 15 residues. V was shortened by 0 bases and J by 8 bases, with 19 bases between the two germline ends. The sample here was CD4+ or CD8+ T cells sorted from blood, taken in a trial of the OX40 agonist ivuxolimab. This chain joins TRBV29-1 and TRBJ1-2; a possible D gene is TRBD1 (6 bases). The receptor was isolated from an adult with an advanced solid tumor such as melanoma, head and neck, liver or kidney cancer. This chain's CDR3 is CSVEERGRGLHGYTF. CDR3 sequence (DNA): TGCAGCGTTGAAGAGAGGGGCAGGGGCTTACACGGCTACACCTTC.